These T cell receptor beta chains were read from a single sample in a study of T cells in Graves' hyperthyroidism and ophthalmopathy. TCRdb reprocessed the multiplex PCR reads via MiXCR and lists one record per CDR3 protein. Altogether hundreds of thousands of distinct CDR3 sequences are present, roughly a third being singletons, with the ten largest covering more than 25%. Sequencing input: blood. These receptors were collected from a woman aged 40 to 55 with Graves' hyperthyroidism. Each CDR3 is given with its conserved first and last residue. The order of the fields is J gene, D gene, clone size, V gene, CDR3 protein, CDR3 DNA. A D gene is named only where the DNA matches it firmly. Expanded clones get a size class; other rows say once, few or many, or leave the size out.

>TRBJ2-7|TRBD1|-|TRBV24-1
CATSDRGQGAEEQYF
TGTGCCACCAGTGATCGGGGACAGGGGGCAGAAGAGCAGTACTTC
>TRBJ2-7|-|-|TRBV14
CASSQDPPLYEQYF
TGTGCCAGCAGCCAAGATCCTCCCCTGTACGAGCAGTACTTC
>TRBJ2-7|-|few|TRBV14
CASSLIGGTSYEQYF
TGTGCCAGCAGCCTAATTGGGGGGACCTCCTACGAGCAGTACTTC
>TRBJ2-2|-|few|TRBV10-3
CAGELENTGELFF
TGTGCCGGCGAACTTGAAAACACCGGGGAGCTGTTTTTT
>TRBJ1-6|-|-|TRBV28
CASSLGDRLNSPLHF
TGTGCCAGCAGTTTAGGAGACAGGCTTAATTCACCCCTCCACTTT
>TRBJ1-2|-|few|TRBV20-1
CSARDHGGIAYGYTF
TGCAGTGCTAGAGATCACGGGGGGATTGCCTATGGCTACACCTTC
>TRBJ2-5|-|many|TRBV2
CASSEAPRLYGAQETQYF
TGTGCCAGCAGTGAAGCCCCACGCCTTTACGGAGCCCAAGAGACCCAGTACTTC
>TRBJ1-1|-|-|TRBV20-1
CSAGPGGMAFF
TGCAGTGCTGGACCGGGGGGCATGGCTTTCTTT
>TRBJ2-7|TRBD2|few|TRBV10-3
CASSEEGGSSYEQYF
TGTGCCAGCAGTGAAGAAGGCGGGAGCTCCTACGAGCAGTACTTC
>TRBJ1-4|-|-|TRBV4-3
CASSQGGRSNEKLFF
TGCGCCAGCAGCCAAGGTGGGAGATCTAATGAAAAACTGTTTTTT
>TRBJ1-5|-|many|TRBV19
CASSIRRLHQPQHF
TGTGCCAGTAGTATCCGAAGGTTGCATCAGCCCCAGCATTTT
>TRBJ1-5|-|-|TRBV7-2
CASSPGTIFNQPQHF
TGTGCCAGCAGCCCAGGGACTATCTTCAATCAGCCCCAGCATTTT
>TRBJ2-3|-|-|TRBV9
CASSVGGYTDTQYF
TGTGCCAGCAGCGTGGGCGGGTACACAGATACGCAGTATTTT
>TRBJ2-2|TRBD1|-|TRBV7-9
CASSTTRTGQGIATGELFF
TGTGCCAGCAGCACCACACGGACGGGACAGGGAATCGCCACCGGGGAGCTGTTTTTT
>TRBJ1-2|-|-|TRBV9
CASAGRIYGYTF
TGTGCCAGCGCCGGGCGAATCTATGGCTACACCTTC
>TRBJ1-1|-|-|TRBV19
CASSIGRIVTEAFF
TGTGCCAGTAGTATAGGGAGGATTGTTACTGAAGCTTTCTTT
>TRBJ2-6|-|-|TRBV7-9
CASSLVRILSSGANVLTF
TGTGCCAGCAGCTTAGTCAGGATTTTATCCTCTGGGGCCAACGTCCTGACTTTC
>TRBJ2-7|-|few|TRBV7-2
CASSPPGRAYEQYF
TGTGCCAGCTCACCACCCGGCAGAGCCTACGAGCAGTACTTC
>TRBJ1-2|TRBD1|many|TRBV6-6
CASSYWDSVYGYTF
TGTGCCAGCAGTTACTGGGACAGCGTCTATGGCTACACCTTC
>TRBJ1-2|-|-|TRBV9
CASSVWEAPGGYTF
TGTGCCAGCAGCGTATGGGAGGCGCCGGGTGGCTACACCTTC
>TRBJ1-1|TRBD1|-|TRBV13
CASSLDRLATEAFF
TGTGCCAGCAGCTTGGACAGGCTTGCAACTGAAGCTTTCTTT
>TRBJ1-1|-|many|TRBV10-3
CAISGAGDYEAFF
TGTGCCATCAGTGGGGCAGGGGATTATGAAGCTTTCTTT
>TRBJ2-1|-|-|TRBV5-1
CASSLQPMGNEQFF
TGCGCCAGCAGCTTGCAACCTATGGGCAATGAGCAGTTCTTC
>TRBJ2-2|-|few|TRBV13
CASNNLNGELFF
TGTGCCAGCAACAATCTCAACGGGGAGCTGTTTTTT
>TRBJ1-6|-|-|TRBV9
CASSASTSSYNSPLHF
TGTGCCAGCAGCGCGAGTACAAGCTCCTATAATTCACCCCTCCACTTT
>TRBJ1-2|-|-|TRBV7-2
CASSLRDNQNYGYTF
TGTGCCAGCAGCTTAAGGGACAATCAAAACTATGGCTACACCTTC
>TRBJ1-2|TRBD1|many|TRBV7-8
CASSPMVGTGDGYTF
TGTGCCAGCAGCCCAATGGTGGGGACAGGGGATGGCTACACCTTC
>TRBJ1-5|-|many|TRBV25-1
CASSEYRWSDGPQHF
TGTGCCAGCAGTGAATATAGGTGGTCTGACGGGCCCCAGCATTTT
>TRBJ2-7|TRBD1|many|TRBV20-1
CSAMDGQGYYEQYF
TGCAGTGCAATGGATGGACAGGGGTATTACGAGCAGTACTTC
>TRBJ1-1|-|-|TRBV28
CASGYEAFF
TGTGCCAGCGGTTATGAAGCTTTCTTT
>TRBJ2-7|-|many|TRBV19
CASGVSYEQYF
TGTGCCAGTGGAGTATCCTACGAGCAGTACTTC
>TRBJ2-1|-|few|TRBV29-1
CSVEGRRDNEQFF
TGCAGCGTTGAGGGCAGAAGAGACAATGAGCAGTTCTTC
>TRBJ2-2|-|-|TRBV20-1
CSARGGRNTGELFF
TGCAGTGCTAGAGGGGGACGGAACACCGGGGAGCTGTTTTTT
>TRBJ2-7|TRBD2|-|TRBV15
CATSISGGGANEQYF
TGTGCCACCAGCATTTCTGGCGGGGGGGCGAATGAGCAGTACTTC
>TRBJ2-7|-|-|TRBV7-9
CASSYRPGPGFLREQYF
TGTGCCAGCAGCTACCGTCCGGGCCCGGGGTTTCTACGCGAGCAGTACTTC
>TRBJ1-1|TRBD1|-|TRBV12-3/TRBV12-4
CASSAQGAGVTEAFF
TGTGCCAGCAGTGCACAGGGGGCGGGAGTTACTGAAGCTTTCTTT
>TRBJ1-5|-|many|TRBV7-9
CASSLKGGNQPQHF
TGTGCCAGCAGCTTAAAGGGGGGCAATCAGCCCCAGCATTTT
>TRBJ1-1|-|-|TRBV5-5
CASSLTQGNAFF
TGTGCCAGCAGCTTGACGCAGGGAAATGCTTTCTTT
>TRBJ1-2|-|many|TRBV7-2
CASSLKQDPYYGYTF
TGTGCCAGCAGCTTGAAACAGGATCCCTACTATGGCTACACCTTC
>TRBJ2-7|-|few|TRBV7-2
CASRHNTQDTGYEQYF
TGCGCCAGCAGACATAATACGCAGGACACTGGCTACGAGCAGTACTTC
>TRBJ1-2|TRBD1|few|TRBV10-3
CAISEGGTGDGYTF
TGTGCCATCAGTGAGGGGGGAACAGGGGACGGCTACACCTTC
>TRBJ2-1|TRBD2|-|TRBV2
CASKSGGAGEQFF
TGTGCCAGCAAAAGCGGGGGGGCGGGAGAGCAGTTCTTC
>TRBJ1-5|-|many|TRBV25-1
CASSEYGDGQPQHF
TGTGCCAGCAGTGAGTACGGCGACGGACAGCCCCAGCATTTT
>TRBJ2-7|TRBD1|many|TRBV7-2
CASSLAGQPAYEQYF
TGTGCCAGCAGCTTAGCGGGACAGCCAGCCTACGAGCAGTACTTC
>TRBJ1-5|-|many|TRBV7-3
CASSPEVNQPQHF
TGTGCCAGCAGCCCCGAGGTCAATCAGCCCCAGCATTTT
>TRBJ2-5|-|many|TRBV9
CASSVGDMVETQYF
TGTGCCAGCAGCGTAGGTGATATGGTGGAGACCCAGTACTTC
>TRBJ1-5|-|many|TRBV12-3/TRBV12-4
CASSLGGPSNQPQHF
TGTGCCAGCAGTTTAGGCGGGCCCTCCAATCAGCCCCAGCATTTT
>TRBJ2-7|-|many|TRBV7-8
CASSPETRTYEQYF
TGTGCCAGCAGCCCTGAGACAAGAACCTACGAGCAGTACTTC
>TRBJ1-2|TRBD1|few|TRBV12-3/TRBV12-4
CASNPDRVSYTF
TGTGCCAGCAACCCGGACAGGGTATCCTACACCTTC
>TRBJ2-5|-|-|TRBV7-9
CASRLAAGYQETQYF
TGTGCCAGCAGACTAGCAGCAGGGTACCAAGAGACCCAGTACTTC
>TRBJ1-1|-|many|TRBV5-1
CASSRSVGATLMNTEAFF
TGCGCCAGCAGCCGCTCCGTAGGCGCGACCTTGATGAACACTGAAGCTTTCTTT
>TRBJ1-2|-|many|TRBV24-1
CATSDHAGEGYTF
TGTGCCACCAGTGATCACGCAGGGGAAGGCTACACCTTC